The 5 T cell receptor beta chains listed next were all sequenced from one sample in a study of cytomegalovirus exposure and HLA in healthy donors. In the PCR, 60 Vbeta and 13 Jbeta primers were used. The protocol was immunoSEQ multiplex PCR, while the TCRdb copy is restricted to in-frame clones and leaves out a portion. The ten most abundant clones cover approximately 0.6% of a sample with approximately 100,000 clones. The specimen sequenced was PBMCs. Every receptor here comes from a man aged 45-65 years in good health and CMV-seronegative.

The V call is TRBV18, the J call TRBJ1-1, with 9 bases aligning to TRBD1. This CDR3 region has 13 residues. The germline V gene encodes CDR1 KGHSH and CDR2 LQKENI. V lost 2 bases to trimming and J lost 9 bases; unmatched junction nucleotides: 4. CDR3 sequence: CASSPKGQGQAFF. The CDR3 nucleotides read TGTGCCAGCTCACCAAAAGGACAGGGGCAAGCTTTCTTT.

The V and J genes are TRBV19 and TRBJ2-3; TRBD1 aligns across 7 bases. This CDR3 comprises 15 residues. Trimming removed 3 bases from V and 4 bases from J; junction bases left unmatched: 7. From germline, CDR1 is LNHDA and CDR2 SQIVND (reference sequence). The CDR3 loop reads CASSMVRGGADTQYF. DNA of the CDR3: TGTGCCAGTAGTATGGTTAGAGGGGGCGCAGATACGCAGTATTTT.

V and J are TRBV30 and TRBJ1-5; 8 positions match TRBD1. The germline V gene has CDR1 GTSNPN and CDR2 SVGIG (reference sequence). The CDR3 length is 14 residues. The V segment lost 2 bases and the J segment 4 bases; nucleotides outside the gene matches: 4. The DNA for the CDR3 is TGTGCCTGGAGTCGGACAGGGATTAATCAGCCCCAGCATTTT. Translation: CAWSRTGINQPQHF.

J is TRBJ1-3 and V is TRBV5-6; possible D gene TRBD1, 5 bases. Trimming stripped 4 bases from V and 4 bases from J, with 18 bases between. CDR1 SGHDT and CDR2 YYEEEE come from the germline V gene. This CDR3 contains 16 residues. The CDR3 protein is CASSHNGANEGNTIYF. The CDR3 region has the DNA TGTGCCAGCAGCCATAATGGGGCAAATGAGGGAAACACCATATATTTT. Full variable domain (outside the CDR3, taken from reference TRBV5-6 and TRBJ1-3): DAGVTQSPTHLIKTRGQQVTLRCSPKSGHDTVSWYQQALGQGPQFIFQYYEEEERQRGNFPDRFSGHQFPNYSSELNVNALLLGDSALYLCASSHNGANEGNTIYFGEGSWLTVV.

The rearrangement uses TRBV11-2 and TRBJ1-3; the D is unclear. Trimming took off 5 bases at V and 0 bases at J, with 14 bases between the two ends. Germline V gene sequence: CDR1 SGHAT, CDR2 FQNNGV. This CDR3 spans 16 amino acids. The CDR3 here is CASSPLAAPSGNTIYF. DNA of the CDR3: TGTGCCAGCAGCCCTTTAGCGGCTCCCTCTGGAAACACCATATATTTT.